What follows are 27 T cell receptor beta chains derived from one specimen sequenced in a study of Ad26.COV2.S vaccination and SARS-CoV-2 variants. Treatment: some 19 received Ad26.COV2.S at low or high dose, single or two shots; roughly five received placebo; per-sample allocation not given. Vaccine and placebo recipients were sampled on day 63 after the first injection. The method was immunoSEQ multiplex PCR; TCRdb's version includes in-frame clones alone and lacks a portion of them. The data show approximately 350,000 clones, about nine tenths seen once. The sequenced sample was peripheral blood, obtained in a trial of Ad26.COV2.S vaccine versus placebo. The source of these receptors is a person aged 18-60 years who received the Ad26.COV2.S COVID-19 vaccine or a placebo.

Turning to this clone: Sequence at one end of the junction differs from germline and may be a read error. The V gene is TRBV12-3 or TRBV12-4, the J gene TRBJ1-1; D gene unclear. This CDR3 comprises 11 residues. This chain's CDR3 is CASTLGTEAFF. The DNA of the CDR3 is TGTGCCAGCACTTTAGGAACTGAAGCTTTCTTT.

This clone showed up just once. The chain combines TRBV5-1 with TRBJ1-1; TRBD1 might be the D (6 bases). V gave up 0 bases and J gave up 7 bases, with 16 bases separating them. CDR3 length equals 15 residues. CDR1 and CDR2 from the germline V gene are SGHRS and YFSETQ. CDR3 region: CASSLDSGGLGEAFF. CDR3 nucleotides: TGCGCCAGCAGCTTGGATTCGGGGGGGCTCGGTGAAGCTTTCTTT.

The chain has TRBV9 and TRBJ2-6; D uncertain. Trimming shortened V by 0 bases and J by 0 bases, and 7 bases separated the two germline ends. The CDR3 contains 16 residues. Germline V gene sequence: CDR1 SGDLS, CDR2 YYNGEE. CDR3 bases: TGTGCCAGCAGCGTAGTCATGGGCTCTGGGGCCAACGTCCTGACTTTC. It yields the protein CASSVVMGSGANVLTF.

V gene TRBV9 combines with J gene TRBJ2-2; D is unclear. The CDR3 has 14 amino acids. Germline CDR1 SGDLS, CDR2 YYNGEE. The germline V and J ends were trimmed by 2 bases and 1 base, with 6 bases remaining between them. For the CDR3, the DNA is TGTGCCAGCAGCGTCCCCAAGAACACCGGGGAGCTGTTTTTT. Translated: CASSVPKNTGELFF. The whole variable domain, remainder taken from reference TRBV9 and TRBJ2-2, is DSGVTQTPKHLITATGQRVTLRCSPRSGDLSVYWYQQSLDQGLQFLIQYYNGEERAKGNILERFSAQQFPDLHSELNLSSLELGDSALYFCASSVPKNTGELFFGEGSRLTVL.

The chain has TRBV7-9 and TRBJ2-2, with 10 bases lining up with TRBD2. Trimming at V came to 5 bases and at J to 0 bases, leaving 9 bases not matched to a gene. The CDR3 runs 18 residues. Germline CDR1 and CDR2: SEHNR and FQNEAQ (reference sequence). The CDR3 DNA is TGTGCCAGCAGCCACTCGACGGGACTAGCGACGAACACCGGGGAGCTGTTTTTT. As protein: CASSHSTGLATNTGELFF.

This clone has more than one count but fewer than ten. This chain connects TRBV19 to TRBJ1-5; 8 bases are shared with TRBD1. Germline V gene sequence: CDR1 LNHDA, CDR2 SQIVND (reference sequence). The CDR3 length is 16 residues. J was trimmed by 2 bases and V by 7 bases; bases with no gene match: 10. DNA of the CDR3: TGTGCCAGTATTGGGACCGGGACAGGAGGCAATCAGCCCCAGCATTTT. It encodes CASIGTGTGGNQPQHF.

This chain joins TRBV7-9 and TRBJ1-2, with 9 nucleotides matching TRBD1. With 4 bases clipped from V and 7 bases from J, the junction kept 4 bases outside the gene matches. Germline V gene sequence: CDR1 SEHNR, CDR2 FQNEAQ (reference sequence). The CDR3 spans 13 residues. CDR3 in amino acids: CASSSQGAGGYTF. The CDR3 bases are TGTGCCAGCAGCTCACAGGGGGCAGGTGGCTACACCTTC. Complete variable domain (other parts from reference TRBV7-9 and TRBJ1-2): DTGVSQNPRHKITKRGQNVTFRCDPISEHNRLYWYRQTLGQGPEFLTYFQNEAQLEKSRLLSDRFSAERPKGSFSTLEIQRTEQGDSAMYLCASSSQGAGGYTFGSGTRLTVV.

This rearrangement joins TRBV6-5 to TRBJ1-1, with 8 bases fitting TRBD1. There are 14 residues in the CDR3. Germline V lookup: CDR1 MNHEY, CDR2 SVGAGI. The junction had 4 bases not matched to a gene; V was cut back by 6 bases and J by 1 base. This CDR3 reads CASRWTGRNTEAFF. CDR3 coding DNA: TGTGCCAGCAGATGGACAGGGAGGAACACTGAAGCTTTCTTT.

The rearrangement joins TRBV12-3 or TRBV12-4 to TRBJ1-3, with D unresolved. The V gene lost 4 bases and the J gene lost 4 bases, with 8 bases spanning the gap. The CDR3 runs 13 residues. CDR3: CASSSFTGNTIYF. In nucleotides, the CDR3 is TGTGCCAGCAGTTCGTTTACCGGAAACACCATATATTTT.

The chain uses TRBV28 and TRBJ1-1, with 7 bases matching TRBD1. CDR3 length: 15 residues. Germline CDR1 reads MDHEN; CDR2 reads SYDVKM. V lost 4 bases and J lost 4; bases outside the gene matches: 9. The CDR3 DNA sequence: TGTGCCAGCAGTTGGACAGGATCTATGGGCACTGAAGCTTTCTTT. Its translation is CASSWTGSMGTEAFF.

This rearrangement joins TRBV24-1 to TRBJ2-3; no clear D gene. Trimming pared 5 bases from V and 2 bases from J, leaving 13 bases between. Germline loops: CDR1 KGHDR, CDR2 SFDVKD. There are 15 residues in the CDR3. CDR3 loop: CATSGSAESTDTQYF. In DNA, the CDR3 is TGTGCCACCAGTGGTTCGGCGGAATCCACAGATACGCAGTATTTT.

Note on this clone: Other DNA sequences within the sample encode an identical CDR3. The V call is TRBV7-2, the J call TRBJ2-7; 7 bases agree with TRBD2. This CDR3 comprises 16 residues. The germline CDR1 and CDR2 sequences are SGHTA and FQGNSA. Trimming cost V 2 bases and J 2 bases; bases outside gene matches: 9. Here the CDR3 DNA reads TGTGCCAGCAGCTTATCGGCCCCTAGCGGAGCCTACGAGCAGTACTTC. The encoded protein is CASSLSAPSGAYEQYF.

CDR3 coding DNA: TGTGCCTGCGATCCGGGACAGGGGGTTTACGAGCAGTACTTC. Translated, it gives CACDPGQGVYEQYF. The chain joins TRBV30 to TRBJ2-7, with 11 bases matching TRBD1. CDR3 length equals 14 residues. The germline V gene encodes CDR1 GTSNPN and CDR2 SVGIG (reference sequence). V dropped 6 bases and J dropped 4; count of bases not matched to a gene: 8. Complete variable domain (other parts from reference TRBV30 and TRBJ2-7): SQTIHQWPATLVQPVGSPLSLECTVEGTSNPNLYWYRQAAGRGLQLLFYSVGIGQISSEVPQNLSASRPQDRQFILSSKKLLLSDSGFYLCACDPGQGVYEQYFGPGTRLTVT.

The rearrangement uses TRBV11-2 and TRBJ2-2; D unclear. V gave up 2 bases and J gave up 7 bases, with 11 bases separating them. In germline, CDR1 is SGHAT, CDR2 FQNNGV. The CDR3 contains 14 residues. CDR3 residues: CASSLPIPVGELFF. Written as DNA, the CDR3 is TGTGCCAGCAGCTTACCCATACCCGTCGGGGAGCTGTTTTTT.

The chain uses TRBV6-2 or TRBV6-3 and TRBJ2-2; no firm D call. Per the germline V gene, CDR1 is MNHEY and CDR2 is SVGEGT. V was pared by 5 bases and J by 1 base, with 14 bases between. There are 16 residues in the CDR3. The CDR3 loop reads CASSVWRLGNTGELFF. The CDR3 DNA reads as TGTGCCAGCAGTGTGTGGCGCCTTGGGAACACCGGGGAGCTGTTTTTT.

This rearrangement joins TRBV7-9 to TRBJ2-7; D remains ambiguous. This CDR3 is 12 amino acids long. Trimming cost V 1 base and J 7 bases, with 8 bases left between them. CDR1 SEHNR and CDR2 FQNEAQ come from the germline V gene (reference sequence). The CDR3 is CASSLGAREQYF. The CDR3 nucleotides read TGTGCCAGCAGCTTAGGCGCTCGGGAGCAGTACTTC. Drawing the rest from reference TRBV7-9 and TRBJ2-7, the complete variable domain is DTGVSQNPRHKITKRGQNVTFRCDPISEHNRLYWYRQTLGQGPEFLTYFQNEAQLEKSRLLSDRFSAERPKGSFSTLEIQRTEQGDSAMYLCASSLGAREQYFGPGTRLTVT.

This chain uses TRBV9 with TRBJ2-6; 14 bases align to TRBD2. The CDR3 is made up of 18 amino acids. Germline assignment: CDR1 SGDLS and CDR2 YYNGEE. The V segment lost 7 bases and the J segment 2 bases; nucleotides outside the gene matches: 8. The CDR3 DNA reads TGTGCCAGCCGGTCGGGACTAGCGGGGGCCCCTGGGGCCAACGTCCTGACTTTC. It encodes CASRSGLAGAPGANVLTF.

The gene calls are TRBV12-3 or TRBV12-4 and TRBJ1-2; D is ambiguous. V was shortened by 5 bases and J by 8 bases, with 12 bases between the two germline ends. The CDR3 loop spans 12 amino acids. CDR3 residues: CASSPDMPGYTF. CDR3 coding DNA: TGTGCCAGCAGTCCTGACATGCCCGGCTACACCTTC.

The gene calls are TRBV5-6 and TRBJ2-7; D is ambiguous. The CDR3 length is 13 residues. V lost 0 bases and J lost 1, with 5 bases in between. Germline loops: CDR1 SGHDT, CDR2 YYEEEE. Here the CDR3 DNA reads TGTGCCAGCAGCTTGGTGGGATCCTACGAGCAGTACTTC. Amino acid sequence: CASSLVGSYEQYF.

This clone appeared a single time. DNA of the CDR3: TGTGCCAGCAGCCAGGACGGTCAAAGCAATCAGCCCCAGCATTTT. Its translation is CASSQDGQSNQPQHF. This chain links TRBV7-2 with TRBJ1-5; D is unresolved. Trimming shortened V by 5 bases and J by 1 base, and 12 bases separated the two germline ends. CDR1 and CDR2 (germline): SGHTA, FQGNSA. The CDR3 runs 15 residues.

J is TRBJ1-3 and V is TRBV7-9, with TRBD1 as a possible D gene (5 bases). The V end was cut by 5 bases, the J end by 2 bases, with 19 bases between. This CDR3 contains 17 residues. The germline gives CDR1 SEHNR, CDR2 FQNEAQ (reference sequence). CDR3 sequence: CASSEEGKMGPGNTIYF. The CDR3 bases are TGTGCCAGCAGCGAAGAGGGCAAAATGGGGCCTGGAAACACCATATATTTT.

The chain joins TRBV23-1 to TRBJ1-5; D unclear. TRBV23-1 falls under the ORF class, with uncertain function. CDR3 length: 15 amino acids. Trimming cost V 2 bases and J 2 bases, with 10 bases left between them. In DNA, the CDR3 is TGCGCCAGCAGTCAACAGGAATTGTGCAATCAGCCCCAGCATTTT. It translates to CASSQQELCNQPQHF.

This sequence joins TRBV7-8 and TRBJ1-5; tentative D call: TRBD1 (5 bases). The CDR3 is 15 amino acids. Deletions cut 6 bases from V and 6 bases from J, with 18 bases between. The germline V gene has CDR1 SGHVS and CDR2 FQNEAQ. CDR3 nucleotides: TGTGCCAGCAGTCAGTACGGGGGAATTGGTCAGCCCCAGCATTTT. Its protein is CASSQYGGIGQPQHF.

This clone was detected a few times. The chain links TRBV13 to TRBJ2-7; TRBD2 matches 10 bases. Germline V lookup: CDR1 PRHDT, CDR2 FYEKMQ (reference sequence). V shed 5 bases and J 5 bases; nucleotides not matched to a gene: 9. The length of the CDR3 is 15 residues. The CDR3 region has the DNA TGTGCCAGCAGCCCTGGGACTAGCGTCAGGAACGAGCAGTACTTC. Protein sequence: CASSPGTSVRNEQYF.

The rearrangement links TRBV7-8 to TRBJ1-4, with 8 bases that match TRBD1. The J segment lost 1 base and the V segment lost 5 bases, leaving 6 bases of the junction unmatched. Germline CDR1 and CDR2: SGHVS and FQNEAQ. CDR3 length equals 16 residues. CDR3 nucleotides: TGTGCCAGCAGCCCTACAGGGGGGATAACTAATGAAAAACTGTTTTTT. Its protein is CASSPTGGITNEKLFF. The variable domain in full, with the rest retrieved from reference TRBV7-8 and TRBJ1-4, is GAGVSQSPRYKVAKRGQDVALRCDPISGHVSLFWYQQALGQGPEFLTYFQNEAQLDKSGLPSDRFFAERPEGSVSTLKIQRTQQEDSAVYLCASSPTGGITNEKLFFGSGTQLSVL.

The chain combines TRBV3-1 (or the pseudogene TRBV3-2) with TRBJ1-3; TRBD1 matches at 11 bases. This CDR3 contains 16 residues. V dropped 4 bases and J dropped 3; count of bases not matched to a gene: 5. From germline, CDR1 is LGHDT and CDR2 YNNKEL (reference sequence). CDR3 protein: CASSPWTGGIGNTIYF. The CDR3 DNA reads as TGTGCCAGCAGCCCATGGACAGGGGGCATTGGAAACACCATATATTTT.

The rearrangement joins TRBV6-2 or TRBV6-3 to TRBJ1-5; the match to TRBD1 covers 7 bases. The CDR3 spans 18 residues. The germline V gene has CDR1 MNHEY and CDR2 SVGEGT. J was trimmed by 1 base and V by 6 bases; bases with no gene match: 15. The CDR3 reads CASSLGQGGLGSNQPQHF. In DNA form, the CDR3 reads TGTGCCAGCAGCCTTGGGCAGGGGGGTCTGGGGAGCAATCAGCCCCAGCATTTT.